Listed here are 5 T cell receptor beta chains from one sample, sequenced in a study of tumor and adjacent non-tumor tissue in lung cancer. The template was RNA from unsorted bulk tissue. The library came from three nested PCR rounds adapted from ARM-PCR protocols. TCRdb reprocessed the multiplex PCR reads with MiXCR, giving one entry per CDR3 protein. The table has 76,000 or so distinct CDR3 sequences, approximately 68% seen once. Input material: lung tumor tissue. Every receptor here comes from a woman aged 70-85 years with non-small cell lung cancer.

The count of this clonotype is one. One end of the junction is discordant with germline, which a read error may explain. The chain employs TRBV5-6 and TRBJ2-2; TRBD1 aligns across 7 bases. The CDR3 spans 13 residues. Germline CDR1 reads SGHDT; CDR2 reads YYEEEE. CDR3 sequence reads: CASSSTGFGEPFF. The CDR3 region has the DNA TGTGCCAGCAGCTCGACAGGGTTCGGAGAGCCGTTTTTT.

Turning to this clonotype: Likely a read error: the CDR3 ends without its conserved phenylalanine or tryptophan. This chain uses TRBV6-5 with TRBJ2-5, with TRBD2 matching 8 bases. The germline CDR1 and CDR2 sequences are MNHEY and SVGAGI. The V gene end was trimmed by 5 bases and the J gene end by 2 bases; junction bases not matched to a gene: 7. The CDR3 has 15 residues. The chain's CDR3 is CASSERTSLQETQYL. The CDR3 bases are TGTGCCAGCAGTGAACGGACTAGCCTTCAAGAGACCCAGTACCTC.

For this clonotype: Compared with germline, one end of the junction differs, possibly owing to a read error. This rearrangement joins TRBV11-3 to TRBJ2-1, with 7 positions matching TRBD2. CDR3 length equals 16 residues. In germline, CDR1 is SGHNT, CDR2 YENEEA. The CDR3 region is CASNLDGAGSVDEQFF. The CDR3 coding sequence is TGTGCCAGCAACTTAGACGGAGCGGGAAGTGTCGATGAGCAGTTCTTC.

As for this clonotype: At one end the junction does not follow the germline gene, possibly because of a read error. The chain recombines TRBV28 with TRBJ1-5; D possibly corresponds to TRBD1 (6 bases). Germline CDR1 reads MDHEN; CDR2 reads SYDVKM. There are 19 residues in the CDR3. The CDR3 here is CDSSLRNPAGGSGNQPQHF. The CDR3 bases are TGTGACAGCAGTTTAAGGAATCCTGCCGGGGGCTCGGGCAATCAGCCTCAGCATTTT.

The chain employs TRBV20-1 and TRBJ2-4; D remains unclear. This CDR3 region has 10 residues. Between the trimmed V and J ends, which lost 6 bases and 10 bases, there was a span of 10 bases. Germline CDR1 and CDR2: DFQATT and SNEGSKA (reference sequence). Here the CDR3 reads CSAPSSIQYF. DNA for the CDR3: TGCAGTGCCCCCAGCAGTATTCAGTACTTC.